This T cell receptor beta chain was recovered during a study of T cells in Graves' hyperthyroidism and ophthalmopathy. This clonotype was picked up many times. RNA transcripts served as the template for amplifying TCR beta CDR3 regions. Using the HTBI primer set, a first-round RT-PCR was run on the TCR CDR3. Via MiXCR, TCRdb re-called the multiplex PCR reads, giving one row per CDR3 protein. The profile shows 250,000 to 400,000 distinct CDR3 sequences, approximately 13% of them singletons. The CDR3 contains 15 residues. Trimming pared 5 bases from V and 0 bases from J, leaving 14 bases between. Germline V gene lookup returns CDR1 SGHTA and CDR2 FQGNSA.

V gene TRBV7-2 combines with J gene TRBJ2-7, with D unresolved. Sequencing was performed on blood. The TCR originated in a woman aged 40 to 50 with Graves' ophthalmopathy. In DNA, the CDR3 is TGTGCCAGCAGCGCCACACAGCTTAGCTCCTACGAGCAGTACTTC. This sequence encodes CASSATQLSSYEQYF. Variable domain in full (rest from reference TRBV7-2 and TRBJ2-7): GAGVSQSPSNKVTEKGKDVELRCDPISGHTALYWYRQSLGQGLEFLIYFQGNSAPDKSGLPSDRFSAERTGGSVSTLTIQRTQQEDSAVYLCASSATQLSSYEQYFGPGTRLTVT.